This TCR beta chain was recorded in a study of cytomegalovirus exposure and HLA in healthy donors. Data came from immunoSEQ multiplex PCR; TCRdb stores just in-frame clones and leaves some out. The data show 150,000 to 200,000 clones, about 90% seen once. V lost 7 bases to trimming and J lost 6 bases, with 13 bases between them. CDR1 is SQVTM and CDR2 is ANQGSEA in the germline V gene. The CDR3 length is 12 residues. This sequence originates from a woman aged 18-29 years in good health and CMV-seropositive. The chain recombines TRBV29-1 with TRBJ2-1; D not certain. The sample consisted of PBMCs. The chain's CDR3 is CSAGSEANEQFF. For the CDR3, the DNA is TGCAGCGCCGGAAGTGAGGCCAATGAGCAGTTCTTC.